These 10 T cell receptor beta chains were sequenced from one sample in a study of follicular helper T cells after annual influenza vaccination. The table came from immunoSEQ multiplex PCR; TCRdb's copy has only in-frame clones and leaves some out. In the table there are some 10,000 clones, 70% to 85% of which are singletons. Time point in this sample: 2015-2016 season, pre-vaccination. This specimen consisted of CXCR5+ CD38- circulating T follicular helper cells from blood, obtained on the day of influenza vaccination. Subset indicated: circulating Tfh, non-naive CD4+CXCR5+PD-1+ (ICOS+CD38+ or ICOS-CD38-). The receptors stem from an adult who received the influenza vaccine.

Only one count was recorded for this clone. The chain joins TRBV19 to TRBJ2-6; 7 bases are a match to TRBD2. The ends lost 6 bases at V and 0 bases at J; junction bases unmatched: 8. The CDR3 spans 17 residues. Germline values: CDR1 LNHDA, CDR2 SQIVND (reference sequence). The CDR3 is CASRSSGVFSGANVLTF. The DNA of the CDR3 is TGTGCCAGTAGGTCAAGCGGGGTGTTCTCTGGGGCCAACGTCCTGACTTTC.

The CDR3 loop reads CASSTQKKRGYTF. The CDR3 DNA is TGTGCCAGCAGTACACAAAAAAAAAGGGGCTACACCTTC. The V gene is TRBV28, the J gene TRBJ1-2; no clear D gene. Per germline, CDR1 MDHEN and CDR2 SYDVKM. This CDR3 is 13 amino acids long. V lost 5 bases and J 8 bases, leaving 15 bases between the germline ends.

The chain combines TRBV19 with TRBJ2-3; a weak D match, TRBD2 (6 bases). CDR1 is LNHDA, CDR2 SQIVND, per germline (reference sequence). The length of the CDR3 is 13 residues. V was clipped by 10 bases and J by 4 bases, with 15 bases between them. Written as DNA, the CDR3 is TGTGCCACCCGCGACGGGAGCGCAGATACGCAGTATTTT. This gives the protein CATRDGSADTQYF.

The genes are TRBV7-6 and TRBJ1-1, with TRBD1 matching 10 bases. Trimming at V came to 3 bases and at J to 5 bases, leaving 9 bases not matched to a gene. This CDR3 comprises 16 residues. Germline V CDR1 and CDR2: SGHVS, FNYEAQ. This CDR3 is CASSFQLGTGDTEAFF. CDR3 nucleotide sequence: TGTGCCAGCAGCTTCCAGTTAGGGACAGGGGATACTGAAGCTTTCTTT. The whole variable domain, remainder taken from reference TRBV7-6 and TRBJ1-1, is GAGVSQSPRYKVTKRGQDVALRCDPISGHVSLYWYRQALGQGPEFLTYFNYEAQQDKSGLPNDRFSAERPEGSISTLTIQRTEQRDSAMYRCASSFQLGTGDTEAFFGQGTRLTVV.

This chain connects TRBV30 to TRBJ2-6, with a tentative D call TRBD1 (5 bases). In germline, CDR1 is GTSNPN, CDR2 SVGIG (reference sequence). Deletions cut 6 bases from V and 2 bases from J, with 11 bases between. The CDR3 covers 14 residues. CDR3 loop: CACFRGAGANVLTF. The CDR3 DNA sequence: TGTGCCTGTTTTAGGGGCGCTGGGGCCAACGTCCTGACTTTC.

This clone appeared a few times. The rearrangement joins TRBV2 to TRBJ2-7; D not certain. Between the trimmed V and J ends, which lost 6 bases and 3 bases, there was a span of 18 bases. The CDR3 runs to 15 residues. Germline-derived CDR1 and CDR2 are SNHLY and FYNNEI. The CDR3 is CASRPYSDYHYEQYF. The CDR3 DNA sequence: TGTGCCAGCAGACCATATTCAGATTACCACTACGAGCAGTACTTC.

V is TRBV7-9 and J is TRBJ2-5; weak D call: TRBD2 (6 bases). Trimming took 1 base from V and 4 from J, leaving 13 bases between them. The CDR3 runs to 15 residues. Looked up from germline, CDR1 is SEHNR and CDR2 is FQNEAQ (reference sequence). The CDR3 here is CASSLVGTEGETQYF. CDR3 sequence (DNA): TGTGCCAGCAGCTTAGTTGGGACGGAGGGAGAGACCCAGTACTTC.

J is TRBJ2-7 and V is TRBV28, with D possibly TRBD1 on 5 matching bases. Germline V gene lookup returns CDR1 MDHEN and CDR2 SYDVKM. The CDR3 has 12 amino acids. Trimming took 7 bases from V and 3 from J, leaving 10 bases between them. The CDR3 region is CASTQGNYEQYF. The CDR3 DNA reads TGTGCCAGCACTCAGGGAAACTACGAGCAGTACTTC.

V and J are TRBV30 and TRBJ1-4; D unclear. Trimming removed 0 bases at V and 8 bases at J, with 4 bases between. The V gene's germline CDR1 is GTSNPN and CDR2 SVGIG (reference sequence). The CDR3 extends over 11 amino acids. The chain's CDR3 is CAWSVKEKLFF. CDR3 in DNA: TGTGCCTGGAGTGTGAAAGAAAAACTGTTTTTT.

This clone occurred a few times. This sequence joins TRBV10-3 and TRBJ2-7; 11 nucleotides agree with TRBD1. This CDR3 has 15 residues. The V gene's germline CDR1 is ENHRY and CDR2 SYGVKD. V gave up 2 bases and J gave up 5 bases; unmatched junction bases: 5. CDR3 bases: TGTGCCATCAGTGAGGCTGGGACAGGGGGAAACGAGCAGTACTTC. Encoded protein: CAISEAGTGGNEQYF.